These 28 T cell receptor beta chains share one sample of origin, sequenced in a study of blood T cell repertoires in COVID-19. Profiling relied on immunoSEQ multiplex PCR, and the TCRdb table lists in-frame clones only, not all of them. Among roughly 160,000 clones, roughly 80% were seen once, and the ten largest hold 5.6%. Sample: PBMCs or T cells enriched from blood (not recorded which). The receptor source for this set is a woman between 40 and 55 years old with acute COVID-19.

The V gene is TRBV27, the J gene TRBJ1-1; TRBD1 aligns across 7 bases. CDR1 and CDR2 from the germline V gene are MNHEY and SMNVEV (reference sequence). CDR3 size: 17 residues. Trimming at V came to 3 bases and at J to 0 bases, leaving 10 bases not matched to a gene. The CDR3 DNA sequence: TGTGCCAGCAGTTTCAGTGGAAGGGGGCTGGTGAACACTGAAGCTTTCTTT. Translated, it gives CASSFSGRGLVNTEAFF.

J is TRBJ2-5 and V is TRBV27, with 7 bases lining up with TRBD1. The germline V gene encodes CDR1 MNHEY and CDR2 SMNVEV (reference sequence). The CDR3 consists of 14 residues. V lost 5 bases and J lost 0; bases outside the gene matches: 3. The CDR3 is CASSPQGDQETQYF. For the CDR3, the DNA is TGTGCCAGCAGTCCTCAGGGGGACCAAGAGACCCAGTACTTC.

This clone has only a few counts. The V and J genes are TRBV21-1 and TRBJ2-7; whether TRBD1, the table's D call, matches the DNA was not checked. TRBV21-1 is shown as a pseudogene. The CDR3 is 13 residues long. The CDR3 reads CASSAWDSREQYF. In DNA form, the CDR3 reads TGTGCCAGCAGCGCTTGGGACAGTCGGGAGCAGTACTTC.

J is TRBJ1-2 and V is TRBV5-8, with D hard to call. The V gene's germline CDR1 is SGHTS and CDR2 YDEGEE. CDR3 size: 16 residues. V was cut by 3 bases and J by 2 bases, with 17 bases left in between. Written as DNA, the CDR3 is TGTGCCAGCAGCTCCAGTGTCGGAGGAGGGAACTATGGCTACACCTTC. It yields the protein CASSSSVGGGNYGYTF.

This clone was detected only a few times. The chain carries TRBV5-1 and TRBJ2-2, with D maybe TRBD1 (5 bases). CDR3 length: 15 residues. Germline loops: CDR1 SGHRS, CDR2 YFSETQ. V shed 0 bases and J shed 1 base, with 7 bases lying between them. The CDR3 region is CASSLETGNTGELFF. The CDR3 nucleotides are TGCGCCAGCAGCTTGGAAACAGGGAACACCGGGGAGCTGTTTTTT.

The chain recombines TRBV28 with TRBJ1-6; D gene uncertain. The V and J ends lost 3 bases and 0 bases respectively, with 12 bases between them. The CDR3 spans 17 residues. The germline gives CDR1 MDHEN, CDR2 SYDVKM. The CDR3 nucleotides read TGTGCCAGCAGTTTCCTCGAGGGTGGCTCCTATAATTCACCCCTCCACTTT. Its translation: CASSFLEGGSYNSPLHF.

The chain couples TRBV27 to TRBJ2-2, with 9 bases matching TRBD2. CDR1 and CDR2 (germline): MNHEY, SMNVEV (reference sequence). The CDR3 runs 17 residues. With V trimmed by 6 bases and J by 4 bases, 12 bases remained unmatched. The CDR3 loop reads CASSAGGTTLFTGELFF. DNA for the CDR3: TGTGCCAGCAGCGCGGGGGGGACTACTCTATTCACCGGGGAGCTGTTTTTT.

This clone was counted once. The genes are TRBV9 and TRBJ2-3, with 13 bases aligning to TRBD2. Looked up from germline, CDR1 is SGDLS and CDR2 is YYNGEE. The CDR3 has 18 amino acids. With 4 bases clipped from V and 2 bases from J, the junction kept 10 bases outside the gene matches. The DNA for the CDR3 is TGTGCCAGCAGCTCCCGAGGACTAGCGGGAGATTACACAGATACGCAGTATTTT. Translated, it gives CASSSRGLAGDYTDTQYF.

CDR3 nucleotide sequence: TGTGCCAGTACCCCCGGCGCAGGCGGGGGGACGAACACCGGGGAGCTGTTTTTT. Translated, it gives CASTPGAGGGTNTGELFF. This sequence joins TRBV19 and TRBJ2-2; TRBD2 matches at 8 bases. The CDR3 is made up of 18 amino acids. Looked up from germline, CDR1 is LNHDA and CDR2 is SQIVND (reference sequence). V dropped 7 bases and J dropped 0; count of bases not matched to a gene: 13.

This sequence joins TRBV5-1 and TRBJ2-1, with 13 positions matching TRBD2. V was pared by 4 bases and J by 10 bases, with 11 bases of the junction left unmatched. Germline CDR1 is SGHRS and CDR2 is YFSETQ. The length of the CDR3 is 16 residues. The CDR3 spells CASSRSRTSGSGEQFF. In DNA form, the CDR3 reads TGCGCCAGCAGCCGATCGAGGACTAGCGGGAGCGGGGAGCAGTTCTTC. Complete variable domain (other parts from reference TRBV5-1 and TRBJ2-1): KAGVTQTPRYLIKTRGQQVTLSCSPISGHRSVSWYQQTPGQGLQFLFEYFSETQRNKGNFPGRFSGRQFSNSRSEMNVSTLELGDSALYLCASSRSRTSGSGEQFFGPGTRLTVL.

V gene TRBV7-3 combines with J gene TRBJ2-5; D unclear. The CDR3 spans 15 residues. CDR1 and CDR2 from the germline V gene are SGHTA and FQGTGA. Trimming removed 0 bases at V and 1 base at J, with 9 bases between. The CDR3 DNA reads as TGTGCCAGCAGCTTAACGAGTGGGCTCCAAGAGACCCAGTACTTC. It specifies CASSLTSGLQETQYF.

A single count supports this clone. The DNA of the CDR3 is TGTGCCAGCAGCGGTGGGACTAGCGGCTACAATGAGCAGTTCTTC. Its translation is CASSGGTSGYNEQFF. The rearrangement links TRBV7-3 to TRBJ2-1, with 11 bases matching TRBD2. The CDR3 loop spans 15 amino acids. Trimming at V came to 5 bases and at J to 3 bases, leaving 3 bases not matched to a gene. Germline CDR1 reads SGHTA; CDR2 reads FQGTGA.

The V and J genes are TRBV27 and TRBJ2-1; tentative D call: TRBD1 (8 bases). The germline V and J ends were trimmed by 3 bases and 6 bases, with 18 bases remaining between them. CDR3 length equals 16 residues. Looked up from germline, CDR1 is MNHEY and CDR2 is SMNVEV (reference sequence). CDR3 protein: CASSFISGGGGNEQFF. Here the CDR3 DNA reads TGTGCCAGCAGTTTCATCTCAGGGGGCGGGGGCAATGAGCAGTTCTTC.

The J gene is TRBJ1-5, the V gene TRBV2; 9 positions match TRBD1. Germline loops: CDR1 SNHLY, CDR2 FYNNEI. This CDR3 spans 15 amino acids. Germline trimming cut 5 bases from V and 13 bases from J; bases unmatched to any gene: 15. CDR3: CASSLGQGTLGIQHF. The CDR3 coding sequence is TGTGCCAGCAGTCTGGGACAGGGTACGCTTGGAATTCAGCATTTT.

J is TRBJ2-3 and V is TRBV6-6, with 10 nucleotides matching TRBD2. CDR1 is MNHNY, CDR2 SVGAGI, per germline (reference sequence). The CDR3 totals 16 residues. The V segment lost 6 bases and the J segment 0 bases; nucleotides outside the gene matches: 6. Written as DNA, the CDR3 is TGTGCCAGCAGCCCAACTAGCGGGGCTAGCACAGATACGCAGTATTTT. Translated: CASSPTSGASTDTQYF.

The chain joins TRBV7-4 to TRBJ2-3; 9 bases agree with TRBD2. Germline V gives CDR1 SGHVT, CDR2 SQSDAQ. The CDR3 is 19 amino acids. After removal of 5 bases from V and 1 base from J, the junction contained 16 bases not matched to a gene. The CDR3 DNA is TGTGCCAGCAGCCCGCTCTCGACGGGGGGCGGGAGGGGCACAGATACGCAGTATTTT. Translation gives CASSPLSTGGGRGTDTQYF. Looking up the rest from reference TRBV7-4 and TRBJ2-3 gives the full variable domain: GAGVSQSPRYKVAKRGRDVALRCDSISGHVTLYWYRQTLGQGSEVLTYSQSDAQRDKSGRPSGRFSAERPERSVSTLKIQRTEQGDSAVYLCASSPLSTGGGRGTDTQYFGPGTRLTVL.

The V gene is TRBV11-2, the J gene TRBJ2-1; 14 bases match TRBD2. CDR1 and CDR2 from the germline V gene are SGHAT and FQNNGV. Unmatched junction bases numbered 10, after V lost 5 bases and J lost 7 bases. The CDR3 contains 17 residues. The CDR3 nucleotides read TGTGCCAGCAGCCTGCGTCGACTAGCGGGAGGGCTGAATGAGCAGTTCTTC. Its translation is CASSLRRLAGGLNEQFF.

The chain links TRBV29-1 to TRBJ1-2, with no clear D. Trimming removed 2 bases at V and 1 base at J, with 8 bases between. The CDR3 runs 13 residues. Per the germline V gene, CDR1 is SQVTM and CDR2 is ANQGSEA. CDR3 region: CSVEIGGNYGYTF. Here the CDR3 DNA reads TGCAGCGTTGAAATTGGCGGTAACTATGGCTACACCTTC.

The genes are TRBV9 and TRBJ2-7, with 8 bases that match TRBD2. CDR3 length: 16 residues. The V gene's germline CDR1 is SGDLS and CDR2 YYNGEE. With 0 bases clipped from V and 6 bases from J, the junction kept 11 bases outside the gene matches. CDR3 nucleotide sequence: TGTGCCAGCAGCGTAGATCCCGGGAGGGCCACGGGCGAGCAGTACTTC. Its protein is CASSVDPGRATGEQYF. Combining the CDR3 with reference TRBV9 and TRBJ2-7 gives the whole variable domain DSGVTQTPKHLITATGQRVTLRCSPRSGDLSVYWYQQSLDQGLQFLIQYYNGEERAKGNILERFSAQQFPDLHSELNLSSLELGDSALYFCASSVDPGRATGEQYFGPGTRLTVT.

The DNA for the CDR3 is TGTGCCAGTAGTCAGGGGCTTGAAGCTTTCTTT. Amino acids: CASSQGLEAFF. V gene TRBV19 combines with J gene TRBJ1-1; D might be TRBD1 (6 bases). The CDR3 consists of 11 residues. Germline V gene lookup returns CDR1 LNHDA and CDR2 SQIVND (reference sequence). The V and J ends lost 5 bases and 7 bases respectively, with 8 bases between them. The entire variable domain, with the rest obtained from reference TRBV19 and TRBJ1-1, is as follows: DGGITQSPKYLFRKEGQNVTLSCEQNLNHDAMYWYRQDPGQGLRLIYYSQIVNDFQKGDIAEGYSVSREKKESFPLTVTSAQKNPTAFYLCASSQGLEAFFGQGTRLTVV.

The chain has TRBV3-1 (or the pseudogene TRBV3-2) and TRBJ1-2; TRBD1 matches 7 bases. CDR1 is LGHDT and CDR2 is YNNKEL in the germline V gene (reference sequence). This CDR3 comprises 14 residues. Trimming removed 1 base from V and 8 bases from J; junction bases left unmatched: 7. The CDR3 DNA is TGTGCCAGCAGCCAAGCCGAGGGGGCGCGGGGCTACACCTTC. Translating gives CASSQAEGARGYTF.

The CDR3 nucleotides read TGTGCCAGTAGTATGGGACTAGCGGGAGTGGGTGAGCAGTTCTTC. Translated: CASSMGLAGVGEQFF. The V gene is TRBV19, the J gene TRBJ2-1, with 14 bases lining up with TRBD2. The CDR3 has 15 amino acids. Germline CDR1 reads LNHDA; CDR2 reads SQIVND (reference sequence). The V segment lost 3 bases and the J segment 9 bases; nucleotides outside the gene matches: 4.

This clone was observed at least ten times. The gene calls are TRBV4-1 and TRBJ2-1; 8 nucleotides match TRBD2. Trimming removed 1 base from V and 6 bases from J; junction bases left unmatched: 14. The CDR3 loop spans 18 amino acids. Germline CDR1 and CDR2: MGHRA and YSYEKL. The CDR3 spells CASSQVDMGLAGPNEQFF. The CDR3 coding sequence is TGCGCCAGCAGCCAAGTTGATATGGGGCTAGCGGGCCCCAATGAGCAGTTCTTC.

The chain is built from TRBV7-9 and TRBJ1-6; 10 bases map to TRBD1. The CDR3 extends over 15 amino acids. V dropped 3 bases and J dropped 10; count of bases not matched to a gene: 6. Germline V gene sequence: CDR1 SEHNR, CDR2 FQNEAQ (reference sequence). In DNA, the CDR3 is TGTGCCAGCAGCTTGACAGGGGGCGCCCGATCACCCCTCCACTTT. Translating it yields CASSLTGGARSPLHF.

The chain combines TRBV11-2 with TRBJ2-2, with D possibly matching TRBD2 (5 bases). Trimming pared 1 base from V and 2 bases from J, leaving 8 bases between. Germline loops: CDR1 SGHAT, CDR2 FQNNGV. The length of the CDR3 is 15 residues. DNA for the CDR3: TGTGCCAGCAGCTTAGGAGGGATAAACACCGGGGAGCTGTTTTTT. Protein sequence: CASSLGGINTGELFF.

This chain joins TRBV18 and TRBJ2-5, with a possible D match to TRBD1 (6 bases). CDR3 length: 16 amino acids. CDR1 is KGHSH and CDR2 is LQKENI in the germline V gene. Trimming took 3 bases from V and 3 from J, leaving 17 bases between them. CDR3 coding DNA: TGTGCCAGCTCACCGGTTCGGACAGCACCAAAAGAGACCCAGTACTTC. This sequence encodes CASSPVRTAPKETQYF.

This clone was picked up one time. The chain is built from TRBV5-1 and TRBJ2-3; D is perhaps TRBD2 (7 bases). Germline values: CDR1 SGHRS, CDR2 YFSETQ. The CDR3 has 15 amino acids. V was pared by 3 bases and J by 3 bases, with 14 bases between. CDR3 loop: CASSSRGGATDTQYF. The CDR3 DNA sequence: TGCGCCAGCAGCTCCCGCGGGGGCGCGACAGATACGCAGTATTTT.

This clone is a singleton in its sample. The chain links TRBV2 to TRBJ1-1; no firm D call. The CDR3 is 17 residues long. Germline lookup yields CDR1 SNHLY and CDR2 FYNNEI. The V and J ends lost 2 bases and 1 base respectively, with 17 bases between them. CDR3 protein: CASSETRPGSGNTEAFF. CDR3 DNA sequence: TGTGCCAGCAGTGAAACCCGGCCGGGCAGCGGGAACACTGAAGCTTTCTTT.